Listed here is a single TCR beta chain. Its target antigen remains unknown. No per-base quality is available; no much larger clone lies one base away. Library generation was performed with the immunoSEQ multiplex PCR assay. A mixture of 60 forward primers for TCR Vbeta segments and 13 reverse primers for TCR Jbeta segments was used in the multiplex PCR. Amplification of the CDR3 region of rearranged TCR beta genes was performed with a multiplex PCR assay on genomic DNA. On the Illumina HiSeq System, the amplified TCR beta libraries were sequenced as 87-base-pair reads. As for how the authors treated the data: Across the roughly 670 repertoires, a later analysis counted some 80 million unique TCR beta chains, 9 million to 14 million of which were shared by at least two donors. Raw reads were error-corrected and collapsed into unique sequences by a nearest-neighbor algorithm in which closely related sequences were merged to remove PCR and sequencing errors. CDR3 sequences were aligned to IMGT reference sequences to assign V, D and J gene segments. For a sequence to be retained, a match of at least six nucleotides was required to both a V gene segment and a J gene segment. A rearrangement counted as productive if the CDR3 had no stop codons and remained in frame with V and J, and every other rearrangement counted as non-productive. Following IMGT convention, CDR3 was defined as the stretch from the second conserved V-encoded cysteine up to the conserved J-encoded phenylalanine. The earlier analysis of some 580 of the donors excluded any sequence lacking an unambiguous match to a single V gene segment. An earlier analysis of just under 600 of the donors called V segments functional above 56.7% productive rearrangements and segregating when the between-donor standard deviation exceeded 5%. A statistical classification framework was built for diagnosing cytomegalovirus status from the catalog of TCR beta chain sequences. In a later analysis, TCR nucleotide sequences were compared against IMGT/GENE-DB human TR gene sequences so that V and J genes could be assigned. The TCRdist pipeline was used in a later analysis to assign CDR3 sequences and most-parsimonious VDJ recombination scenarios. A later analysis defined each TCR beta chain by its CDR3 amino acid sequence plus V-gene family, and excluded reads lacking a unique V-gene family. To address suspected cross-contamination and a sequencing artifact, a later analysis removed several hundred highly shared, low-generation-probability nucleotide sequences. A later analysis calculated a clonal expansion index for each public chain from normalized within-repertoire ranks of inferred template counts. Generation probabilities in a later analysis came from a VDJ recombination model fitted to out-of-frame rearrangements, and those results were checked against IGoR. A later analysis scored TCR-TCR, TCR-HLA and TCR-CMV co-occurrence with hypergeometric tests, applying a repertoire-size bias correction to TCR pairs. A later analysis estimated false discovery rates by permuting HLA or CMV assignments 20 times. In a later analysis, co-occurring TCRs were grouped using DBSCAN, and TCRdist sequence similarity was added for clustering within HLA-allele-positive subsets. For co-occurrence clustering, repertoires with fewer than 30,000 or more than 120,000 public chains were excluded, along with several repertoires with anomalous nucleotide sharing. In its TCRdb copy, this immuneACCESS table keeps in-frame sequences only and misses some clones. Where compared with another copy, unresolved V genes explain less than half of these, and the others have no known cause. That table furnishes V, J and clone size, whereas the DNA furnished D and trimming. Present in this sample are under 200,000 clones, 70% to 80% of which were seen just once. In total, the top ten clones hold about 4.6% of the sample.

The data were obtained in a study of cytomegalovirus exposure and HLA in healthy donors (dated by TCRdb to about 2017). Background on the whole study: An earlier analysis of several hundred of the donors reported 276 Gb of sequence data and 117 million unique TCR beta sequences obtained from roughly 180 million T cells. Among some 400 genotyped donors of the cohort, an average of approximately 200,000 unique TCR beta nucleotide sequences was sequenced per donor, of which 15% to 20% were non-productive. Among the approximately 400 genotyped donors, about 85% belonged to the genetic ancestry cluster associated with self-reported Caucasian donors. The study profiled the T cell repertoires of under 850 subjects by immunosequencing and related them to cytomegalovirus serostatus. The later analysis used no new phenotypic data to find candidate immune exposures, relying instead on TCR beta sequences and their occurrence across donors. An earlier analysis of around 540 of the donors applied high-throughput TCR beta sequencing to assess whether each TCR beta V gene segment acted as functional or pseudogenic. In a later analysis, previously published TCR beta repertoires from 500 to 750 donors were re-analyzed and high-resolution HLA genotyping was added so that TCR occurrence patterns could be studied. An early release covering approximately 600 HLA-typed donors comprised about 320 gigabases of sequencing data and roughly 85 million unique TCR sequences. A later genetic analysis took genome-wide SNP genotypes for about three fifths of the 666 donors and used that subset as a discovery cohort. Typing coverage differed by locus: A, B, C, DRB1 and DQB1 were typed in about 620-630 donors, DQA1 in around 500, DPA1 in around 610, and DPB1 in around 440. All discovery cohort repertoires had been generated using a single sequencing platform. Roughly 5 DR-DQ haplotypes were handled as single units for association and clustering, since linkage in the cohort was strong. HLA typing covered class I and class II loci at four-digit resolution. To predict cytomegalovirus infection status, the study combined high-throughput TCR immunosequencing, statistical association of individual TCRs with disease status, and machine learning. In addition to the first cohort of around 670 subjects, a separate validation cohort of 120 different subjects was used. The aim of the study was to test whether cataloging public T cell receptors could identify signatures of past pathogen exposure. Donor age, sex, ethnicity and CMV serostatus were collected together with the repertoire data. Study-level results and caveats: In vitro tests confirmed that a few of the cytomegalovirus-associated TCR beta chains recognize cytomegalovirus antigens. In this cohort, only TCR beta chains were sequenced, and detectable features were limited by the absence of alpha or paired-chain data. Cytomegalovirus status was reported to be diagnosed by the classifier with high specificity and sensitivity in both the original and validation cohorts. Most CMV-associated TCR beta chains appeared to be HLA-restricted in a later analysis, and the HLA associations seemed to be driven largely by CMV exposure. The 87-base-pair reads could not distinguish some IMGT-functional V segments, including TRBV6-2 and TRBV6-3, so those segments were excluded. A later genetic analysis reported fewer N-insertions in productive TCRs among donors in an Asian-associated ancestry cluster than the roughly 690-donor mean. Because counts were too low, 15 to 20 rarely observed V segments, including chromosome 9 orphons, were excluded from the earlier analysis of 587 of the donors. A total of 150 to 200 TCR beta chains were listed by the study as associated with cytomegalovirus. Strong co-occurrence of HLA alleles, especially DR and DQ, made assigning TCR associations to individual alleles difficult. For the cohort, immune exposure information was limited to CMV serostatus. While some public TCRs were present in many individuals, most TCR sequences turned up only very rarely across donors. Several of the top co-occurrence clusters appeared to be linked to parvovirus B19, influenza, CMV and Epstein-Barr virus, according to a later analysis. Because HLA typing was unavailable for some donors at each locus, only the typed subset was used in association tests. In a later analysis, HLA-associated TCR beta chains showed more clonal expansion and lower generation probabilities than non-associated chains that were equally common. In a later analysis, 16,951 TCR beta sequences were associated with specific HLA alleles at a false discovery rate of 0.05. Roughly uniform sequencing depth across donors was assumed in presence/absence analyses, although this assumption may not hold. It was suggested by the authors that the approach could potentially be generalized to other disease states and immunological phenotypes. A later analysis found that TCR association rates varied across HLA loci, with DRB1 alleles showing the most associated TCRs and HLA-C alleles the fewest. A cluster of highly shared sequence variants was judged likely to be a technical artifact of the sequencing pipeline. In an earlier analysis of fewer than 750 of the donors, most TCR beta V segments were observed in productive rearrangements about 87% or about 30% of the time, broadly matching IMGT annotations. In a later genetic analysis, a missense DCLRE1C variant was associated with V-gene and J-gene trimming of TCR beta chains, and the association was replicated in an independent cohort. A further reported finding was that TCR beta sequences accurately predicted the HLA-A and HLA-B alleles for most subjects in the first cohort. Linkage disequilibrium might explain the correlated functional status among segregating V segments, but an unknown experimental factor could not be excluded.

The CDR3, cysteine through phenylalanine, is 15 amino acids long. Only the CDR3 part of the read is kept: 45 bases, read in frame from the first base. The germline V end is reduced by 1 base and the J end by 1 base; junction bases left unmatched: 3. Based on the germline V gene, the CDR1 and CDR2 sequences are SGHAT and FQNNGV. In total, roughly 710 healthy bone marrow donors made up the cohort. At the time of sampling, every cohort member was nominally healthy, though immune exposures that went unrecorded were likely present. The donor was CMV seropositive and was included in the group of some 290 seropositive cohort members. A peripheral blood sample was provided by each donor, and peripheral blood mononuclear cells were used for TCR beta sequencing. Genomic DNA was extracted from the blood cell samples with the Qiagen DNeasy Blood Extraction Kit.

Specimen: PBMCs. The sequence was collected from a woman in her twenties or thirties in good health and CMV-seropositive. The sequence is built from TRBV11-2 and TRBJ1-1; the central 7 bases match TRBD1. DNA sequence: TGTGCCAGCAGCTTAGGACAGGGACGGAACACTGAAGCTTTCTTT. Its translation reads: CASSLGQGRNTEAFF.